The present TCR beta chain was sequenced within a study of cytomegalovirus exposure and HLA in healthy donors. Findings and caveats of the study: TCR beta chains associated with HLA were, in a later analysis, more clonally expanded than equally common others. Serostatus for CMV was the only available immune exposure information. The study put 150 or so TCR beta chains on its list as cytomegalovirus-associated. Accurate HLA-A and HLA-B prediction from TCR beta sequences was reported for most subjects.

The germline V gene encodes CDR1 SEHNR and CDR2 FQNEAQ (reference sequence). CDR3 length equals 16 residues. Between the trimmed V and J ends, which lost 5 bases and 1 base, there was a span of 18 bases. Notes on this clone: As yet, its antigen is unknown.

Amplification used 60 Vbeta primers and 13 Jbeta primers. Generated by immunoSEQ multiplex PCR, the TCRdb table keeps only in-frame clones and is missing some. The sample has 100,000 or so clones. The sequence came from a man aged 50 or older in good health and CMV-seronegative. The chain has TRBV7-9 and TRBJ2-7; a weak D match, TRBD1 (6 bases). The sample taken for sequencing was PBMCs. This CDR3 reads CASSPLRQERSYEQYF. Written as DNA, the CDR3 is TGTGCCAGCAGCCCGTTGCGACAGGAGAGATCCTACGAGCAGTACTTC.